These T cell receptor beta chains were read from a single sample in a study of human T cells and chemical hapten exposure. One entry per CDR3 protein results from TCRdb running MiXCR on the RACE reads. The sample shows approximately 82,000 distinct CDR3 sequences, 6.5% to 8.5% of them seen only once. The source material was whole blood, sampled in connection with sensitization to the hapten diphenylcyclopropenone (DPC). Receptor source: a woman aged 30 to 39 with alopecia areata. Some clones in this sample may be carry-over from other donors' samples. Each CDR3 is given with its conserved first and last residue. A D gene is named only where the DNA matches it firmly. Some rows have no size entry. The others give once, few or many, or a class for an expanded clone.

>TRBD2|TRBJ2-3|many|TRBV4-2
CASSQVGLLASGGRDTQYF
TGTGCCAGCAGCCAAGTAGGGTTGCTGGCTAGCGGGGGGCGAGATACGCAGTATTTT
>-|TRBJ1-2|few|TRBV3-1
CASSLKPGTNYGYTF
TGTGCCAGCAGTCTCAAACCCGGGACTAACTATGGCTACACCTTC
>-|TRBJ2-4|many|TRBV20-1
CSASSEGTQNIQYF
TGCAGTGCTAGTTCCGAGGGGACACAAAACATTCAGTACTTC
>-|TRBJ2-3|many|TRBV29-1
CSVEDWGTVSTDTQYF
TGCAGCGTTGAAGATTGGGGAACAGTCAGCACAGATACGCAGTATTTT
>-|TRBJ1-5|many|TRBV6-1
CASNLVGSNQPQHF
TGTGCCAGCAATTTAGTGGGGAGCAATCAGCCCCAGCATTTT
>-|TRBJ1-5|-|TRBV29-1
CSVEESRGQPQHF
TGCAGCGTTGAAGAAAGCAGGGGCCAGCCCCAGCATTTT
>TRBD2|TRBJ2-4|many|TRBV5-1
CASSLEGRENIQYF
TGCGCCAGCAGCTTGGAAGGGAGGGAAAACATTCAGTACTTC
>TRBD2|TRBJ2-5|few|TRBV5-4
CASSLGGSGGKETQYF
TGTGCCAGCAGCTTGGGGGGTAGCGGGGGGAAAGAGACCCAGTACTTC
>TRBD1|TRBJ1-1|few|TRBV7-9
CASSLRQGMHTEAFF
TGTGCCAGCAGCTTAAGACAGGGGATGCACACTGAAGCTTTCTTT
>-|TRBJ2-6|few|TRBV2
CASSSSGLGANVLTF
TGTGCCAGCAGTTCATCGGGGCTTGGGGCCAACGTCCTGACTTTC
>-|TRBJ1-1|many|TRBV5-1
CASSQLGGGNTEAFF
TGCGCCAGCAGCCAACTGGGGGGGGGGAACACTGAAGCTTTCTTT
>-|TRBJ2-6|many|TRBV7-8
CASSLGGSGANVLTF
TGTGCCAGCAGCTTAGGAGGATCTGGGGCCAACGTCCTGACTTTC
>-|TRBJ1-5|many|TRBV12-3/TRBV12-4
CASRPGWNQPQHF
TGTGCCAGCCGTCCCGGTTGGAATCAGCCCCAGCATTTT
>-|TRBJ1-2|many|TRBV5-1
CASSLTAADMGYTF
TGCGCCAGCAGCTTGACTGCAGCGGATATGGGCTACACCTTC
>-|TRBJ1-4|-|TRBV5-1
CASSSGQITNEKLFF
TGCGCCAGCAGCTCAGGACAGATAACTAATGAAAAACTGTTTTTT
>-|TRBJ2-3|many|TRBV20-1
CSARVGGRGDTQYF
TGCAGTGCTAGGGTTGGCGGCCGGGGTGATACGCAGTATTTT
>-|TRBJ2-5|many|TRBV12-3/TRBV12-4
CASRILTEETQYF
TGTGCCAGCAGAATTTTAACGGAGGAGACCCAGTACTTC
>-|TRBJ2-7|many|TRBV9
CASGENEQYF
TGTGCCAGCGGGGAAAACGAGCAGTACTTC
>TRBD1|TRBJ2-7|many|TRBV6-5
CASSYADRPGEQYF
TGTGCCAGCAGTTACGCGGACAGGCCGGGCGAGCAGTACTTC
>-|TRBJ1-2|many|TRBV6-6
CASRSAVTNYGYTF
TGTGCCAGCAGATCGGCGGTCACAAACTATGGCTACACCTTC
>-|TRBJ1-4|many|TRBV6-4
CANTRRESPREKLFF
TGTGCCAACACCCGACGGGAATCTCCCCGTGAAAAACTGTTTTTT
>TRBD1|TRBJ2-2|-|TRBV12-3/TRBV12-4
CASSPRQGSGDTGELFF
TGTGCCAGCAGTCCTAGACAGGGAAGTGGGGACACCGGGGAGCTGTTTTTT
>-|TRBJ2-7|few|TRBV6-6
CASSHGTDVPYEQYF
TGTGCCAGCAGCCACGGGACCGATGTCCCCTACGAGCAGTACTTC
>TRBD2|TRBJ2-5|-|TRBV6-1
CASSTSGEETQYF
TGTGCCAGTTCGACTAGCGGGGAGGAGACCCAGTACTTC
>-|TRBJ1-2|-|TRBV5-1
CASSLGSSYGYTF
TGCGCCAGCAGCTTGGGGTCCTCCTATGGCTACACCTTC
>-|TRBJ1-1|-|TRBV12-3/TRBV12-4
CTSSLAGPGTEAFF
TGTACCAGCAGTTTAGCCGGACCGGGGACTGAAGCTTTCTTT
>-|TRBJ1-5|many|TRBV30
CAWSVTPAGKSNQPQHF
TGTGCCTGGAGTGTAACCCCTGCGGGTAAAAGCAATCAGCCCCAGCATTTT
>-|TRBJ1-6|-|TRBV7-2
CASSLRVGGGNSPLHF
TGTGCCAGCAGCTTAAGGGTTGGAGGTGGAAATTCACCCCTCCACTTT
>-|TRBJ2-7|few|TRBV3-1
CASSQGRYEQYF
TGTGCCAGCAGCCAAGGTCGTTACGAGCAGTACTTC
>TRBD2|TRBJ2-7|many|TRBV18
CASSPDAGLDEQYF
TGTGCCAGCTCACCGGACGCTGGACTAGACGAGCAGTACTTC
>TRBD1|TRBJ1-1|few|TRBV15
CATSRAGGLTEAFF
TGTGCCACCAGCCGTGCAGGGGGTCTCACTGAAGCTTTCTTT
>-|TRBJ2-4|-|TRBV6-2/TRBV6-3
CASSPGLFSLAKNIQYF
TGTGCCAGCAGTCCGGGGCTCTTCTCGCTAGCCAAAAACATTCAGTACTTC
>-|TRBJ1-4|many|TRBV27
CASSFLFRGGANEKLFF
TGTGCCAGCAGTTTTCTCTTTAGGGGGGGCGCGAATGAAAAACTGTTTTTT
>TRBD1|TRBJ2-1|few|TRBV3-1
CASSHTLGQGYNEQFF
TGTGCCAGCAGCCATACACTAGGACAGGGGTACAATGAGCAGTTCTTC
>-|TRBJ1-2|-|TRBV2
CASSEYRARYGYTF
TGTGCCAGCAGTGAGTACAGGGCCCGGTATGGCTACACCTTC
>TRBD1|TRBJ2-1|many|TRBV6-2/TRBV6-3
CASSYSGTGGAGQFF
TGTGCCAGCAGTTACTCCGGGACAGGGGGCGCAGGGCAGTTCTTC
>-|TRBJ1-1|-|TRBV7-2
CASSFSGSITEAFF
TGTGCCAGCAGCTTCTCAGGTTCCATCACTGAAGCTTTCTTT
>-|TRBJ2-7|few|TRBV5-1
CASSPFLGGEQYF
TGCGCCAGCAGCCCCTTTCTAGGGGGAGAGCAGTACTTC
>TRBD2|TRBJ2-1|-|TRBV20-1
CSANPTSGGATYNEQFF
TGCAGTGCCAACCCGACTAGCGGGGGGGCCACCTACAATGAGCAGTTCTTC
>-|TRBJ1-4|many|TRBV29-1
CSVTANEKLFF
TGCAGCGTGACAGCTAATGAAAAACTGTTTTTT
>TRBD1|TRBJ1-5|many|TRBV24-1
CATRTTKTGVSYQPQHF
TGTGCCACCAGGACGACCAAAACAGGGGTTTCCTATCAGCCCCAGCATTTT
>-|TRBJ2-6|-|TRBV30
CAWRTFISGANVLTF
TGTGCCTGGAGGACCTTTATCTCTGGGGCCAACGTCCTGACTTTC
>TRBD2|TRBJ2-1|few|TRBV19
CASTNLLAGAYNEQFF
TGTGCCAGTACCAATCTACTAGCGGGGGCCTACAATGAGCAGTTCTTC
>-|TRBJ2-7|-|TRBV10-3
CAISEGAYEQYF
TGTGCCATCAGTGAGGGGGCCTACGAGCAGTACTTC
>TRBD2|TRBJ2-3|many|TRBV4-2
CASSRGPLAAGGPDTQYF
TGTGCCAGCAGCCGTGGCCCCCTCGCAGCGGGGGGCCCAGATACGCAGTATTTT
>-|TRBJ1-1|many|TRBV6-2/TRBV6-3
CASSYSIRVEAFF
TGTGCCAGCAGTTACTCGATTCGGGTTGAAGCTTTCTTT